The clone carrying this TCR beta chain was seen only a few times. Healthy Caucasians alone served as donors. The CDR3 covers 13 residues. Germline V CDR1 and CDR2: DFQATT, SNEGSKA (reference sequence). V dropped 6 bases and J dropped 7 bases, with 18 bases sitting between them. This record comes from a study of identical twins. TCRdb used MiXCR to reprocess the 5' RACE reads, holding one entry per CDR3 protein. Here the sample spans some 730,000 distinct CDR3 sequences, over 15% being singletons. The same specimen was also included in a second study, on T cells expressing NK-cell markers. This second report adds: Investigators obtained TCR beta repertoires from sorted CD3+CD56+NKG2C+, CD3+CD56+NKG2C- and CD3+CD56-NKG2C+ T cells. One of eight sequenced donors was HCMV-seronegative; the other seven were seropositive.

The sample was PBMCs. This chain links TRBV20-1 with TRBJ1-2; unclear D gene. The sequence was obtained from a woman aged 18-30 years in good health. CDR3 sequence reads: CSANHPGDTGYTF. The CDR3 DNA follows: TGCAGTGCCAATCACCCGGGCGACACTGGCTACACCTTC.